The TCR beta chain described here comes from a study of blood T cell repertoires in COVID-19. In the original processing: Reference gene primer amplification in the assay estimated nucleated cell counts. Libraries were prepared by immunoSEQ multiplex PCR; TCRdb keeps only in-frame clonotypes and omits some of them. From that table come the V and J calls and clone size; the DNA was used to work out D and trimming. The repertoire holds about 120,000 clones, with 75% to 85% as singletons. Trimming took off 4 bases at V and 6 bases at J, with 15 bases between the two ends. Per the germline V gene, CDR1 is SGHRS and CDR2 is YFSETQ. The CDR3 spans 14 residues.

The chain is built from TRBV5-1 and TRBJ2-3; no definite D call. This receptor was identified in a woman older than 75 with acute or convalescent COVID-19. Input material: peripheral blood. CDR3 bases: TGCGCCAGCAGCCCAGACTTGTATGGCGATACGCAGTATTTT. Amino acid sequence: CASSPDLYGDTQYF.